This entry is about one T cell receptor beta chain. Produced via immunoSEQ multiplex PCR; TCRdb's table is partial and in-frame only. The sample has roughly 130,000 clones; about 90% are singletons. The data originate from a study of cytomegalovirus exposure and HLA in healthy donors. The TCR originated in a young man in good health and CMV-seronegative. Sequencing input: PBMCs.

CDR3 in amino acids: CASSLRDRGALFSYNEQFF. The CDR3 nucleotides read TGTGCCAGCAGCTTGAGGGACAGGGGCGCTCTTTTCTCCTACAATGAGCAGTTCTTC. The rearrangement uses TRBV7-9 and TRBJ2-1; TRBD1 agrees at 10 bases. This CDR3 has 19 amino acids. Germline-derived CDR1 and CDR2 are SEHNR and FQNEAQ (reference sequence). The trim removed 3 bases at V and 0 bases at J, leaving 11 bases unmatched.